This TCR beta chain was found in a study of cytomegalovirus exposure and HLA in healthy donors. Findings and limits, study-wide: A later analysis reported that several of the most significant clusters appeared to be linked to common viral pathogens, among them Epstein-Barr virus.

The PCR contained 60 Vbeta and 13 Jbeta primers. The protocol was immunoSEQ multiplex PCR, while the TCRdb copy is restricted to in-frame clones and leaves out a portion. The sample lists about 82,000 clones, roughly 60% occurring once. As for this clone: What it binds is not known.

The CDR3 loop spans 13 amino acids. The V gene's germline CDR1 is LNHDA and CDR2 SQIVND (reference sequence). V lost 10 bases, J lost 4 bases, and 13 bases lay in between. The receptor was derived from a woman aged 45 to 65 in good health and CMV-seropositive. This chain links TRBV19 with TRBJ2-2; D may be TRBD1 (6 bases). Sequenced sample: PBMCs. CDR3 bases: TGTGCCATCCAGACAGGAGGCACCGGGGAGCTGTTTTTT. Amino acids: CAIQTGGTGELFF.